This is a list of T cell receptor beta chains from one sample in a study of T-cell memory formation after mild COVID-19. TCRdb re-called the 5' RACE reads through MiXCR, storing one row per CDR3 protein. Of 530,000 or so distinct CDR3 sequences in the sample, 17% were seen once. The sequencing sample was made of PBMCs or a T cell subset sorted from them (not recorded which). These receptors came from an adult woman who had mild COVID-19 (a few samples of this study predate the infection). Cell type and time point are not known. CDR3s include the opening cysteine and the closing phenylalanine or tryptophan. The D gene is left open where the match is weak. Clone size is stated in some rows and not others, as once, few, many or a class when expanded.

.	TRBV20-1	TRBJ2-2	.	CSARGFTGELFF	TGCAGTGCTAGAGGGTTCACCGGGGAGCTGTTTTTT
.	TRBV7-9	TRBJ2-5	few	CASSFRPAETQYF	TGTGCCAGCAGCTTCCGCCCAGCAGAGACCCAGTACTTC
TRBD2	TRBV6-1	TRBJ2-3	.	CASSDYGGANTDTQYF	TGTGCCAGCAGTGATTACGGGGGGGCCAACACAGATACGCAGTATTTT
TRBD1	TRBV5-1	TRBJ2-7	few	CASSLGVTGGRTYEQYF	TGCGCCAGCAGCTTGGGTGTGACAGGGGGCAGGACCTACGAGCAGTACTTC
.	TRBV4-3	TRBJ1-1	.	CASSRIMGGTEAFF	TGCGCCAGCAGCCGAATTATGGGGGGTACTGAAGCTTTCTTT
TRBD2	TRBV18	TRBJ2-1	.	CASSPGGAFEQFF	TGTGCCAGCTCACCCGGGGGGGCGTTTGAGCAGTTCTTC
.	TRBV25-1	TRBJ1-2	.	CASTSLGGGYTF	TGTGCCAGCACTTCACTGGGAGGTGGCTACACCTTC
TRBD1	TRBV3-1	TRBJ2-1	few	CASSHAGTGNEQFF	TGTGCCAGCAGCCATGCCGGGACAGGGAATGAGCAGTTCTTC
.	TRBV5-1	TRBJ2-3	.	CASSLWGGEADTQYF	TGCGCCAGCAGCTTGTGGGGCGGGGAGGCAGATACGCAGTATTTT
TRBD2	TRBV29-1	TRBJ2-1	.	CSVDGLASGSYNEQFF	TGCAGCGTTGACGGATTGGCTAGCGGGTCCTACAATGAGCAGTTCTTC
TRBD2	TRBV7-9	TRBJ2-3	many	CASSLVGGEAGNTQYF	TGTGCCAGCAGCTTAGTCGGCGGGGAAGCGGGGAATACGCAGTATTTT
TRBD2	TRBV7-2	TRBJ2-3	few	CASSPAGVTTDTQYF	TGTGCCAGCAGCCCCGCGGGAGTGACCACAGATACGCAGTATTTT
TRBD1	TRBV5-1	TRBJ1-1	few	CASSLYSTGQLNTEAFF	TGCGCCAGCAGCTTATATTCTACGGGACAGCTGAACACTGAAGCTTTCTTT
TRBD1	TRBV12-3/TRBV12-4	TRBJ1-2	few	CASSLRQGWYGYTF	TGTGCCAGCAGTCTTCGACAGGGATGGTATGGCTACACCTTC
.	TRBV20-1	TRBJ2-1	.	CSANSGADNEQFF	TGCAGTGCTAACTCGGGAGCTGACAATGAGCAGTTCTTC
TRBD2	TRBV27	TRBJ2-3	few	CASSLWTSGGATDTQYF	TGTGCCAGCAGTTTATGGACTAGCGGGGGGGCAACAGATACGCAGTATTTT
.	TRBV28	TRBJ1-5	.	CASRLFDRPQHF	TGTGCCAGCAGGTTGTTTGATCGGCCCCAGCATTTT
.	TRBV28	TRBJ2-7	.	CASSPANREKSSYEQYF	TGTGCCAGCAGTCCCGCAAACAGGGAAAAGAGCTCCTACGAGCAGTACTTC
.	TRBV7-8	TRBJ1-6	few	CASSSAWTANNSPLHF	TGTGCCAGCAGCTCTGCTTGGACCGCAAATAATTCACCCCTCCACTTT
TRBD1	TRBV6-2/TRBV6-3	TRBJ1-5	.	CASSTGTGVHQPQHF	TGTGCCAGCAGTACTGGGACAGGGGTACATCAGCCCCAGCATTTT
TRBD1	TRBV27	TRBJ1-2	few	CASRGQGGGYGYTF	TGTGCCAGCAGAGGACAGGGGGGTGGCTATGGCTACACCTTC
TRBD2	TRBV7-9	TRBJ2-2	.	CASSHSGRAYTGELFF	TGTGCCAGCAGCCATAGCGGGAGGGCCTACACCGGGGAGCTGTTTTTT
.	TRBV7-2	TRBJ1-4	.	CASSLGRNEKLFF	TGTGCCAGCAGCTTGGGACGTAATGAAAAACTGTTTTTT
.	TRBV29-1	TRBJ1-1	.	CSVESVENTEAFF	TGCAGCGTTGAAAGTGTGGAGAACACTGAAGCTTTCTTT
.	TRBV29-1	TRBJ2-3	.	CSVVQGVMRRDTQYF	TGCAGCGTTGTGCAGGGAGTAATGCGGCGAGATACGCAGTATTTT
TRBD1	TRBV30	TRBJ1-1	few	CAWSRGTVLTEAFF	TGTGCCTGGAGCCGGGGGACAGTTCTCACTGAAGCTTTCTTT
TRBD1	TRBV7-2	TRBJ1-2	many	CASSPGTGLGYGYTF	TGTGCCAGCAGCCCCGGGACAGGCCTCGGTTATGGCTACACCTTC
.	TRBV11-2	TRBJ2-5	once	CASSLVLRETQYF	TGTGCCAGCAGCCTTGTCCTCCGGGAGACCCAGTACTTC
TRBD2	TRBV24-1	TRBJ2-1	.	CATSAPTDGRPSYNEQFF	TGTGCCACCAGTGCCCCGACGGACGGGAGGCCATCCTACAATGAGCAGTTCTTC
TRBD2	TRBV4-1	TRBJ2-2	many	CASSQVASGTGELFF	TGCGCCAGCAGCCAAGTCGCTAGCGGAACCGGGGAGCTGTTTTTT
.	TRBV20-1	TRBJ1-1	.	CSARVGLMNTEAFF	TGCAGTGCTAGAGTAGGACTCATGAACACTGAAGCTTTCTTT
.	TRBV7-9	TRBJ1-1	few	CASSLGRGEVNTEAFF	TGTGCCAGCAGCTTAGGCAGGGGTGAAGTGAACACTGAAGCTTTCTTT
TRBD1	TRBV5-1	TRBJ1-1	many	CASSSQGVQNTEAFF	TGCGCCAGCAGCTCACAGGGGGTTCAGAACACTGAAGCTTTCTTT
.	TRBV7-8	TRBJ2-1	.	CASSLSRLIYRYHSSF	TGTGCCAGCAGCCTCAGCAGACTAATCTACAGGTACCATTCGTCCTTC
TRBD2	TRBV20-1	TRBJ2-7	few	CSATPPSGGRTYEQYF	TGCAGTGCTACCCCCCCCTCGGGGGGAAGGACCTACGAGCAGTACTTC
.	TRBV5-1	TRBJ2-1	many	CASSFGGNEQFF	TGTGCCAGCAGTTTTGGGGGGAATGAGCAGTTCTTC
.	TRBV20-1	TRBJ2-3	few	CSAEPVGASSDTQYF	TGCAGTGCCGAACCGGTGGGCGCCTCATCAGATACGCAGTATTTT
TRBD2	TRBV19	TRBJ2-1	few	CASSMYSGRGGNEQFF	TGTGCCAGTAGTATGTATAGCGGGAGGGGCGGGAATGAGCAGTTCTTC
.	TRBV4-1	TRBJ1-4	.	CASSQDIRLNEKLFF	TGCGCCAGCAGCCAAGATATACGACTTAATGAAAAACTGTTTTTT
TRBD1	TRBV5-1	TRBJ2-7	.	CASSLGTGASEQYF	TGCGCCAGCAGCTTGGGGACAGGGGCCTCCGAGCAGTACTTC
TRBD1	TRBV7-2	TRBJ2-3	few	CASSLEGAADTQYF	TGTGCCAGCAGCTTAGAGGGGGCTGCAGATACGCAGTATTTT
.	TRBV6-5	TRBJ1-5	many	CASSSGGGNQPQHF	TGTGCCAGCAGTTCAGGTGGTGGCAATCAGCCCCAGCATTTT